This TCR beta chain was sequenced in a study of T cells expressing NK-cell markers. Study background: It was sorted CD3+CD56-NKG2C+, CD3+CD56+NKG2C- and CD3+CD56+NKG2C+ T cells that provided the TCR beta repertoires. HCMV seropositivity marked most of the eight sequenced donors; one was seronegative. Whole-study results and caveats: The HCMV specificity of the expanded NKG2C+ T cell clones stayed unresolved.

Libraries used 5'RACE template switching adding universal primer site and UMIs. TCRdb reprocessed the 5' RACE reads, keeping one entry per CDR3 protein, no DNA. With some 440,000 distinct CDR3 sequences in the sample, the ten largest clones hold more than 1.4%. With regard to this clonotype: Its antigen is as yet unknown.

Sequences were obtained from blood T cells: a sorted CD56 or NKG2C T cell subset, CD4+ or CD8+ T cells, or bulk PBMC T cells (not recorded which). The TCR comes from a woman between 45 and 65 years old in good health.

CDR3 region: CASSLSGTGVYYEQYF. The rearrangement links TRBV27 to TRBJ2-7; TCRdb's D call, TRBD1, is unchecked because there is no DNA. The CDR3 consists of 16 residues. Germline V gives CDR1 MNHEY, CDR2 SMNVEV (reference sequence).